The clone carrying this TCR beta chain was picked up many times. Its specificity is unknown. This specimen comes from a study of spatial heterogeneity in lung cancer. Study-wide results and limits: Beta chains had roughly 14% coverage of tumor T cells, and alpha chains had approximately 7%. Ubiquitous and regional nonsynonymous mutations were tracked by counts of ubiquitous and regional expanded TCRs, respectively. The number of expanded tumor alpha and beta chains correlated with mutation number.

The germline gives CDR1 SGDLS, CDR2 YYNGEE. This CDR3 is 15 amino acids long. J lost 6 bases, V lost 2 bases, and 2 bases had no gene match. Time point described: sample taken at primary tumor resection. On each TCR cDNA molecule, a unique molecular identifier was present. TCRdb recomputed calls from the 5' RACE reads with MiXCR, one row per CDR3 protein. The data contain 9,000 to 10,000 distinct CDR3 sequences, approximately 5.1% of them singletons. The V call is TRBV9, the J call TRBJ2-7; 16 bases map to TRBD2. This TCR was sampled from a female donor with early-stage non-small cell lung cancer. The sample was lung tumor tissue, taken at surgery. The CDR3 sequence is CASSVGLAGGPEQYF. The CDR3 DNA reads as TGTGCCAGCAGCGTGGGACTAGCGGGAGGGCCCGAGCAGTACTTC.